Listed here is a single T cell receptor (beta chain). The data are from a study of blood T cell repertoires in COVID-19. In the study overall: Italy, Spain and the United States were the sources of the convalescent and acute COVID-19 samples.

Original data processing: Estimation of nucleated cell counts was performed using reference gene primer amplification. Here immunoSEQ multiplex PCR was the method, and the copy in TCRdb shows in-frame clones only, minus some. That table gives V, J and clone size, and the DNA gave D and trimming. The sample has under 300,000 clones, roughly 80% seen once. Trimming cost V 2 bases and J 0 bases, with 8 bases left between them. Germline CDR1 is MNHEY and CDR2 is SMNVEV (reference sequence). This CDR3 is 15 amino acids long. This chain joins TRBV27 and TRBJ2-1, with TRBD1 as a possible D gene (6 bases). The sample taken for sequencing was peripheral blood. This TCR derives from a woman between 45 and 65 years old who had recovered from COVID-19. The CDR3 sequence is CASSLEQGSYNEQFF. The CDR3 DNA follows: TGTGCCAGCAGTTTAGAACAGGGCTCCTACAATGAGCAGTTCTTC.